These 25 T cell receptor beta chains were all obtained from the same sample, sequenced in a study of blood T cell repertoires in COVID-19. Using immunoSEQ multiplex PCR, the repertoire was profiled, and TCRdb retains in-frame clones only, with some absent. The sample has 350,000 or so clones, 92% seen once. Material for sequencing was PBMCs or T cells enriched from blood (not recorded which). The receptor set was obtained from a woman aged 30 to 39 who had recovered from COVID-19.

The gene calls are TRBV19 and TRBJ2-7, with D maybe TRBD2 (6 bases). This CDR3 spans 14 amino acids. Trimming shortened V by 4 bases and J by 4 bases, and 14 bases separated the two germline ends. Germline CDR1 reads LNHDA; CDR2 reads SQIVND (reference sequence). For the CDR3, the DNA is TGTGCCAGTAGTACCGTGGGAGGAGGGTACGAGCAGTACTTC. Residues: CASSTVGGGYEQYF.

DNA for the CDR3: TGCGCCAGCACCGTCGCGGGGACGTACAATGAGCAGTTCTTC. It specifies CASTVAGTYNEQFF. V gene TRBV5-1 combines with J gene TRBJ2-1; perhaps TRBD2 as D (6 bases). Germline loops: CDR1 SGHRS, CDR2 YFSETQ. The CDR3 is 14 amino acids. The V and J ends lost 6 bases and 4 bases respectively, with 14 bases between them. Full variable domain (rest looked up from reference TRBV5-1 and TRBJ2-1): KAGVTQTPRYLIKTRGQQVTLSCSPISGHRSVSWYQQTPGQGLQFLFEYFSETQRNKGNFPGRFSGRQFSNSRSEMNVSTLELGDSALYLCASTVAGTYNEQFFGPGTRLTVL.

The genes are TRBV7-8 and TRBJ1-5, with a tentative D call TRBD1 (6 bases). Germline values: CDR1 SGHVS, CDR2 FQNEAQ. This CDR3 spans 16 amino acids. Trimming took 5 bases from V and 8 from J, leaving 22 bases between them. This chain's CDR3 is CASSKETGLLREPQHF. The CDR3 DNA reads TGTGCCAGCAGCAAAGAGACAGGCCTCCTTAGAGAGCCCCAGCATTTT.

The gene calls are TRBV15 and TRBJ2-7, with D perhaps TRBD2 (7 bases). The CDR3 consists of 18 residues. Germline-derived CDR1 and CDR2 are LNHNV and YYDKDF (reference sequence). The V and J ends lost 0 bases and 1 base respectively, with 19 bases between them. In DNA, the CDR3 is TGTGCCACCAGCAGAGATTGGGGGGGCCAGGGGTTTTCCTACGAGCAGTACTTC. This translates into CATSRDWGGQGFSYEQYF. Full variable domain (outside the CDR3, taken from reference TRBV15 and TRBJ2-7): DAMVIQNPRYQVTQFGKPVTLSCSQTLNHNVMYWYQQKSSQAPKLLFHYYDKDFNNEADTPDNFQSRRPNTSFCFLDIRSPGLGDTAMYLCATSRDWGGQGFSYEQYFGPGTRLTVT.

As to this clone: The junction and the germline gene differ at one end; a read error may be behind it. The chain joins TRBV7-9 to TRBJ2-1; tentative D call: TRBD2 (6 bases). The length of the CDR3 is 12 residues. The germline V gene has CDR1 SEHNR and CDR2 FQNEAQ (reference sequence). CDR3 sequence: CASRGGPFEPFF. The CDR3 coding sequence is TGTGCCAGCAGGGGGGGACCCTTTGAGCCGTTCTTC.

This clone was found once. The chain links TRBV28 to TRBJ1-1; D is perhaps TRBD1 (5 bases). This CDR3 has 13 amino acids. Per germline, CDR1 MDHEN and CDR2 SYDVKM. Trimming pared 5 bases from V and 7 bases from J, leaving 14 bases between. CDR3 nucleotides: TGTGCCAGCAGTCGGCCTGGGGCCCGTGAAGCTTTCTTT. Amino acid sequence: CASSRPGAREAFF.

The genes are TRBV9 and TRBJ2-7, with 8 bases identical to TRBD1. CDR1 is SGDLS and CDR2 is YYNGEE in the germline V gene. CDR3 length: 12 amino acids. The ends lost 3 bases at V and 4 bases at J; junction bases unmatched: 0. This CDR3 is CASSGTGYEQYF. For the CDR3, the DNA is TGTGCCAGCAGCGGGACAGGGTACGAGCAGTACTTC.

The chain couples TRBV2 to TRBJ1-5; TRBD1 matches at 9 bases. This CDR3 has 14 residues. Trimming cost V 4 bases and J 7 bases; bases outside gene matches: 5. Germline V CDR1 and CDR2: SNHLY, FYNNEI. In nucleotides, the CDR3 is TGTGCCAGCAGTGCGGGACAGGGAGGACAGCCCCAGCATTTT. This encodes CASSAGQGGQPQHF.

The chain links TRBV4-1 to TRBJ2-7, with TRBD1 matching over 10 bases. Germline V lookup: CDR1 MGHRA, CDR2 YSYEKL. The CDR3 extends over 15 amino acids. J lost 6 bases, V lost 1 base, and 6 bases had no gene match. CDR3 loop: CASSQAGTGVGEQYF. The CDR3 nucleotides are TGCGCCAGCAGCCAAGCCGGGACAGGGGTTGGCGAGCAGTACTTC.

CDR3 amino acids: CASSQVATGWTEAFF. The DNA for the CDR3 is TGCGCCAGCAGCCAAGTTGCGACTGGATGGACTGAAGCTTTCTTT. The chain recombines TRBV4-1 with TRBJ1-1; D gene unclear. Trimming shortened V by 1 base and J by 5 bases, and 14 bases separated the two germline ends. Germline V CDR1 and CDR2: MGHRA, YSYEKL. This CDR3 is built from 15 residues.

The chain employs TRBV18 and TRBJ2-1; D is possibly TRBD1 (6 bases). The CDR3 has 18 amino acids. Germline V gene sequence: CDR1 KGHSH, CDR2 LQKENI. The germline V and J ends were trimmed by 1 base and 0 bases, with 16 bases remaining between them. The CDR3 DNA reads TGTGCCAGCTCACCACTTCGGGCGCCAGGGGCCTCCTACAATGAGCAGTTCTTC. Its protein is CASSPLRAPGASYNEQFF.

The gene calls are TRBV2 and TRBJ1-1; D is uncertain. The germline V gene encodes CDR1 SNHLY and CDR2 FYNNEI. The CDR3 is made up of 13 amino acids. V lost 5 bases and J 11 bases, leaving 18 bases between the germline ends. The CDR3 DNA reads TGTGCCAGCAGTCGAGTCGAGAACCCGTACGCTTTCTTT. Its translation is CASSRVENPYAFF.

The chain couples TRBV7-8 to TRBJ2-7, with TRBD1 identical over 9 bases. There are 14 residues in the CDR3. CDR1 is SGHVS, CDR2 FQNEAQ, per germline. J was trimmed by 1 base and V by 7 bases; bases with no gene match: 5. CDR3 coding DNA: TGTGCCAGCAAGCCCGGGACAGGGTCCTACGAGCAGTACTTC. This codes for CASKPGTGSYEQYF.

The chain has TRBV3-1 (or the pseudogene TRBV3-2) and TRBJ1-2, with D maybe TRBD1 (5 bases). CDR1 LGHDT and CDR2 YNNKEL come from the germline V gene (reference sequence). Trimming removed 1 base at V and 7 bases at J, with 16 bases between. The CDR3 totals 15 residues. The DNA for the CDR3 is TGTGCCAGCAGCCAAGTAAAAGGCAGGGCGCCTGGCTACACCTTC. It yields the protein CASSQVKGRAPGYTF.

This chain joins TRBV11-3 and TRBJ2-1; D remains unclear. The V and J ends lost 1 base and 5 bases respectively, with 3 bases between them. This CDR3 has 12 residues. Germline V CDR1 and CDR2: SGHNT, YENEEA. The chain's CDR3 is CASSLVNNEQFF. DNA for the CDR3: TGTGCCAGCAGCTTAGTAAACAATGAGCAGTTCTTC.

The chain carries TRBV28 and TRBJ1-3; 7 bases map to TRBD1. The CDR3 sequence is 20 residues long. The germline CDR1 and CDR2 sequences are MDHEN and SYDVKM. The V segment lost 10 bases and the J segment 0 bases; nucleotides outside the gene matches: 24. The CDR3 spells CAIGDPRFKTGPSSGNTIYF. The CDR3 DNA sequence: TGTGCCATAGGTGATCCCCGCTTCAAGACAGGGCCGAGCTCTGGAAACACCATATATTTT.

This chain links TRBV7-3 with TRBJ1-6; the D gene is possibly TRBD1 (6 bases). Germline assignment: CDR1 SGHTA and CDR2 FQGTGA. The CDR3 runs 14 residues. The V end was cut by 10 bases, the J end by 7 bases, with 17 bases between. The chain's CDR3 is CAKVGASRNSPLHF. In nucleotides, the CDR3 is TGTGCCAAAGTGGGGGCTTCGAGGAATTCACCCCTCCACTTT.

The chain links TRBV5-1 to TRBJ2-3, with a weak D call TRBD1 (7 bases). Germline CDR1 reads SGHRS; CDR2 reads YFSETQ. The CDR3 consists of 14 residues. The V end lost 6 bases, the J end lost 2 bases, and 13 bases lay between the germline ends. The DNA for the CDR3 is TGCGCCAGCACCGCGGGACAGCCCACAGATACGCAGTATTTT. Translated: CASTAGQPTDTQYF.

This chain uses TRBV2 with TRBJ1-1, with 7 bases lining up with TRBD1. The CDR3 has 13 residues. With V trimmed by 10 bases and J by 1 base, 6 bases remained unmatched. CDR1 is SNHLY, CDR2 FYNNEI, per germline. CDR3 in DNA: TGTGCCACCCAAGACAGGGAGAACACTGAAGCTTTCTTT. It translates to CATQDRENTEAFF.

The CDR3 nucleotides are TGTGCCAGCAGCGAAGCTGGACTAAGCTTTCATGAGCAGTTCTTC. Encoded protein: CASSEAGLSFHEQFF. This chain joins TRBV7-3 and TRBJ2-1, with D perhaps matching TRBD2 (6 bases). The germline CDR1 and CDR2 sequences are SGHTA and FQGTGA. The V and J ends lost 5 bases and 8 bases respectively, with 19 bases between them. This CDR3 is 15 amino acids long.

This chain links TRBV28 with TRBJ1-5, with D possibly being TRBD1 (5 bases). Germline lookup yields CDR1 MDHEN and CDR2 SYDVKM. Trimming pared 5 bases from V and 6 bases from J, leaving 14 bases between. The CDR3 is 14 residues long. CDR3 sequence: CASSREGSAQPQHF. The CDR3 DNA is TGTGCCAGCAGTAGGGAGGGGTCGGCTCAGCCCCAGCATTTT.

The genes are TRBV6-1 and TRBJ1-1; D uncertain. V lost 2 bases and J 1 base, leaving 5 bases between the germline ends. Germline V gene sequence: CDR1 MNHNS, CDR2 SASEGT. The CDR3 loop spans 13 amino acids. CDR3 in DNA: TGTGCCAGCAGTGAACGGGGGAACACTGAAGCTTTCTTT. As protein: CASSERGNTEAFF.

The gene calls are TRBV7-2 and TRBJ1-2; TRBD1 agrees at 7 bases. J lost 4 bases, V lost 6 bases, and 2 bases had no gene match. CDR1 SGHTA and CDR2 FQGNSA come from the germline V gene. The CDR3 length is 12 residues. The CDR3 coding sequence is TGTGCCAGCAGTTGGGACAGCTATGGCTACACCTTC. Translated: CASSWDSYGYTF.

This rearrangement joins TRBV7-6 to TRBJ1-4, with 7 positions matching TRBD1. The CDR3 is 16 amino acids. V shed 4 bases and J 3 bases; nucleotides not matched to a gene: 8. Germline CDR1 reads SGHVS; CDR2 reads FNYEAQ. This CDR3 is CASSWGQLYSNEKLFF. Here the CDR3 DNA reads TGTGCCAGCAGCTGGGGACAGCTCTACTCTAATGAAAAACTGTTTTTT.

The chain employs TRBV3-1 (or the pseudogene TRBV3-2) and TRBJ1-3, with D tentatively TRBD1 (6 bases). This CDR3 comprises 17 residues. V was shortened by 4 bases and J by 0 bases, with 16 bases between the two germline ends. Germline CDR1 reads LGHDT; CDR2 reads YNNKEL (reference sequence). The chain's CDR3 is CASSPECRGLSGNTIYF. The CDR3 nucleotides are TGTGCCAGCAGCCCAGAATGCAGGGGCCTCTCTGGAAACACCATATATTTT.